The entry that follows covers one T cell receptor (beta chain) sequence. Its antigen remains unidentified. Each patient's relapse followed autologous stem cell transplantation, and brentuximab vedotin exposure varied. This entry comes from a study of PD-1 blockade in classical Hodgkin lymphoma. About the study: Patients were infused with nivolumab 3 mg/kg every 2 weeks.

The table came from immunoSEQ multiplex PCR; TCRdb's copy has only in-frame clones and leaves some out. The sample has around 45,000 clones, about 88% seen once. Study-wide results and caveats: Whereas CD4+ TCR diversity had risen significantly by C4D1, CD8+ TCR diversity had not. Baseline diversity resembling that of newly diagnosed patients was seen in complete responders.

The sample here was peripheral blood mononuclear cells (PBMCs), taken at baseline. The origin of this receptor is a human donor with classical Hodgkin lymphoma.

The DNA for the CDR3 is TGTGCCAGCAGCCTTAAGGCGGGAGGAAGCACAGATACGCAGTATTTT. This translates into CASSLKAGGSTDTQYF. This sequence joins TRBV7-8 and TRBJ2-3; 8 positions agree with TRBD2. The length of the CDR3 is 16 residues. The J segment lost 0 bases and the V segment lost 5 bases, leaving 7 bases of the junction unmatched. Germline V gene data show CDR1 as SGHVS and CDR2 as FQNEAQ.